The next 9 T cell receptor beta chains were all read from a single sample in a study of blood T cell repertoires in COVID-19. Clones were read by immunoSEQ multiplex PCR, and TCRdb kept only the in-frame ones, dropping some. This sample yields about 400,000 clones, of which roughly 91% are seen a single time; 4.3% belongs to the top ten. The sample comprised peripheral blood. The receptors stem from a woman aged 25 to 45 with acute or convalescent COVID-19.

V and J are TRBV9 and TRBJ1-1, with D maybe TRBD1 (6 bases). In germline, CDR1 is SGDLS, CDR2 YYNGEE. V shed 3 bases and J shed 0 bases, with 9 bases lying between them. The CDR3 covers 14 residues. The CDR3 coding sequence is TGTGCCAGCAGCGCCAGGGGTATGAACACTGAAGCTTTCTTT. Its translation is CASSARGMNTEAFF.

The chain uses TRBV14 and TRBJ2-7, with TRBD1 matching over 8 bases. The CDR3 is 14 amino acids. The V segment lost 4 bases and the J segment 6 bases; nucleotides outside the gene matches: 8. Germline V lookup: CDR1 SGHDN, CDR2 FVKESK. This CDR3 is CASSPGQGLFEQYF. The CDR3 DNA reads TGTGCCAGCAGCCCAGGACAGGGTTTATTCGAGCAGTACTTC. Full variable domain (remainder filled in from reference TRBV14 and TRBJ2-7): EAGVTQFPSHSVIEKGQTVTLRCDPISGHDNLYWYRRVMGKEIKFLLHFVKESKQDESGMPNNRFLAERTGGTYSTLKVQPAELEDSGVYFCASSPGQGLFEQYFGPGTRLTVT.

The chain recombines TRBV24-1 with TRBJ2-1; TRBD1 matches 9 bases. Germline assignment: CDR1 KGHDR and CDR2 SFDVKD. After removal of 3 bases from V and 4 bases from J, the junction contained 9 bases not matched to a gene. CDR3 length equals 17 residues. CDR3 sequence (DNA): TGTGCCACCAGTGATACTTGGGACGGGACAGGGTACAATGAGCAGTTCTTC. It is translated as CATSDTWDGTGYNEQFF.

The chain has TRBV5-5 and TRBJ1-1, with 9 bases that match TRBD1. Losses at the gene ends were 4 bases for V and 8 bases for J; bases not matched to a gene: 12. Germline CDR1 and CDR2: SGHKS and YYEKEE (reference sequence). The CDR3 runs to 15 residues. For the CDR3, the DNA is TGTGCCAGCAGCCCGGGACAGGGTCGATTTTCAGAAGCTTTCTTT. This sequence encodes CASSPGQGRFSEAFF. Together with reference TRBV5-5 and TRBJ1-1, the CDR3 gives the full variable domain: DAGVTQSPTHLIKTRGQQVTLRCSPISGHKSVSWYQQVLGQGPQFIFQYYEKEERGRGNFPDRFSARQFPNYSSELNVNALLLGDSALYLCASSPGQGRFSEAFFGQGTRLTVV.

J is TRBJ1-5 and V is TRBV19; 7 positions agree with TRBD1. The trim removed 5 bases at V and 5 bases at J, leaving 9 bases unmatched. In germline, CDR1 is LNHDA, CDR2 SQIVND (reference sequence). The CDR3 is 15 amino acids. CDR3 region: CASSLGTVRDQPQHF. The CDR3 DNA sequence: TGTGCCAGTAGTCTAGGGACAGTACGGGATCAGCCCCAGCATTTT.

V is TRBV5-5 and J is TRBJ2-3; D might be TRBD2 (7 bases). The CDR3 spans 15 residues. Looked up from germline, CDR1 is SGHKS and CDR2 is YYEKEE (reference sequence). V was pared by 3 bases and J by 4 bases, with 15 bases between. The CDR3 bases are TGTGCCAGCAGCTCGTACGTGGGGGGGCCAGATACGCAGTATTTT. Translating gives CASSSYVGGPDTQYF. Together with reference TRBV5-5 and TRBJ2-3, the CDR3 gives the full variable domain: DAGVTQSPTHLIKTRGQQVTLRCSPISGHKSVSWYQQVLGQGPQFIFQYYEKEERGRGNFPDRFSARQFPNYSSELNVNALLLGDSALYLCASSSYVGGPDTQYFGPGTRLTVL.

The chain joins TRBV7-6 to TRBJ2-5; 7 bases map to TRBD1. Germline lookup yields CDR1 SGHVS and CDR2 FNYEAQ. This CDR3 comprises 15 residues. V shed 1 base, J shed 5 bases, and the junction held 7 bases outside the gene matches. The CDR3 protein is CASSLGVGGSETQYF. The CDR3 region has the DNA TGTGCCAGCAGCTTAGGGGTAGGGGGCTCGGAGACCCAGTACTTC.

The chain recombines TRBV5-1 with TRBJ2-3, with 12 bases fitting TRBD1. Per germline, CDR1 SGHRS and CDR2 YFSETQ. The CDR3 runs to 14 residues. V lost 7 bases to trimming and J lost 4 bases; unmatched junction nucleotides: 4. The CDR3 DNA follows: TGCGCCAGCGGGACAGGGGGCAGCTCAGATACGCAGTATTTT. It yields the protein CASGTGGSSDTQYF.

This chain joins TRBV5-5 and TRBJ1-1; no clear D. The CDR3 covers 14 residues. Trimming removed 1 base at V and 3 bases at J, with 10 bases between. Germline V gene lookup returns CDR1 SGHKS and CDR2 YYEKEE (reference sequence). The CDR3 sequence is CASSLYAVHTEAFF. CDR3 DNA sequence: TGTGCCAGCAGCTTGTACGCGGTGCACACTGAAGCTTTCTTT.